These T cell receptor beta chains were read from a single sample in a study of Ad26.COV2.S vaccination and SARS-CoV-2 variants. The repertoire was sequenced with immunoSEQ multiplex PCR; TCRdb's copy has only in-frame clones and lacks some. The sample shows fewer than 400,000 clones, roughly 90% of them seen only once. This material consisted of peripheral blood, taken in a trial of Ad26.COV2.S vaccine versus placebo. The receptors shown here come from a person aged 18-60 years who received the Ad26.COV2.S COVID-19 vaccine or a placebo. CDR3s include the opening cysteine and the closing phenylalanine or tryptophan. The order of the fields is D gene, V gene, J gene, CDR3 protein, CDR3 DNA. A D gene is named only where the DNA matches it firmly.

>TRBD1|TRBV27|TRBJ1-2
CASSPDRVWGNYGYTF
TGTGCCAGCAGTCCGGACAGGGTCTGGGGGAATTATGGCTACACCTTC
>TRBD2|TRBV10-3|TRBJ2-7
CAISDPQRGFEQYF
TGTGCCATCAGTGATCCCCAGCGGGGGTTCGAGCAGTACTTC
>TRBD1|TRBV27|TRBJ2-1
CASSLPPGLGRGNNEQFF
TGTGCCAGCAGTTTACCCCCCGGTCTTGGCAGGGGGAACAATGAGCAGTTCTTC
>TRBD2|TRBV6-5|TRBJ2-7
CASTLAGGPMDEQYF
TGTGCCAGCACACTAGCGGGAGGGCCGATGGACGAGCAGTACTTC
>TRBD2|TRBV5-1|TRBJ2-2
CASSASGGNTGELFF
TGCGCCAGCAGCGCTAGCGGTGGGAACACCGGGGAGCTGTTTTTT
>NA|TRBV9|TRBJ1-1
CASSVGPGSRAEAFF
TGTGCCAGCAGCGTAGGTCCGGGTAGCAGGGCTGAAGCTTTCTTT
>NA|TRBV28|TRBJ2-1
CASSLFRGYNEQFF
TGTGCCAGCAGTTTATTTAGGGGGTACAATGAGCAGTTCTTC
>TRBD2|TRBV9|TRBJ2-3
CASSVAAGATDTQYF
TGTGCCAGCAGCGTAGCAGCGGGAGCGACAGATACGCAGTATTTT
>NA|TRBV6-2/TRBV6-3|TRBJ1-5
CASSGWGNQPQHF
TGTGCCAGCAGTGGCTGGGGCAATCAGCCCCAGCATTTT
>NA|TRBV19|TRBJ1-4
CASSILGEKLFF
TGTGCCAGTAGTATATTGGGGGAAAAACTGTTTTTT
>TRBD1|TRBV6-5|TRBJ2-5
CASSYNQGVVGTQYF
TGTGCCAGCAGTTATAACCAGGGGGTGGTGGGGACCCAGTACTTC
>TRBD1|TRBV29-1|TRBJ2-7
CSVVGQGTYEQYF
TGCAGCGTTGTGGGACAGGGCACCTACGAGCAGTACTTC
>NA|TRBV6-2/TRBV6-3|TRBJ2-3
CASSPGVREGPQYF
TGTGCCAGCAGCCCGGGGGTAAGAGAAGGACCGCAGTATTTT
>TRBD2|TRBV4-2|TRBJ2-1
CASSQAGTSGINEQFF
TGTGCCAGCAGCCAAGCAGGGACTAGCGGGATCAATGAGCAGTTCTTC
>NA|TRBV7-9|TRBJ1-1
CASSLTGSGHPEAFF
TGTGCCAGCAGCCTAACAGGGTCAGGTCATCCTGAAGCTTTCTTT